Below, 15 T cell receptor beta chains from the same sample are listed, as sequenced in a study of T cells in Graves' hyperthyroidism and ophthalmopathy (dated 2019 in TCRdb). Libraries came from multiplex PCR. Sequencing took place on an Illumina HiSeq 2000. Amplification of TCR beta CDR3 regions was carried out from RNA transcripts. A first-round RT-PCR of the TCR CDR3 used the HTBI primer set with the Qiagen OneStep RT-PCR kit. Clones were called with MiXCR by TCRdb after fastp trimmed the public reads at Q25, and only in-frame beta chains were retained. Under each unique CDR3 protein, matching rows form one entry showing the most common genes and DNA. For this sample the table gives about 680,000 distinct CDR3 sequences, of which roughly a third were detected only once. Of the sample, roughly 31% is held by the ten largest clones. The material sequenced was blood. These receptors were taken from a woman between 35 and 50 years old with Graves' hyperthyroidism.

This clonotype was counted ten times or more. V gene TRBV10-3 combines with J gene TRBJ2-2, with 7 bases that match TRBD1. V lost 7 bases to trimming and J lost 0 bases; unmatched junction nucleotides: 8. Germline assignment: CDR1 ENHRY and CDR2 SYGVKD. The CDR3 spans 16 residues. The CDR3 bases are TGTGCCATCAACCGACAGGGACCCACGAACACCGGGGAGCTGTTTTTT. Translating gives CAINRQGPTNTGELFF.

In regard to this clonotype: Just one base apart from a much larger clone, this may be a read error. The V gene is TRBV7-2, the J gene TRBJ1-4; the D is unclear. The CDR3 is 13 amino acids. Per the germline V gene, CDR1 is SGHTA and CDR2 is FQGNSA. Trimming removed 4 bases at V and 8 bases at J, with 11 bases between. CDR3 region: CASSWIGQEKLFF. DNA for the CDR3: TGTGCCAGCAGCTGGATAGGGCAAGAAAAACTGTTTTTT.

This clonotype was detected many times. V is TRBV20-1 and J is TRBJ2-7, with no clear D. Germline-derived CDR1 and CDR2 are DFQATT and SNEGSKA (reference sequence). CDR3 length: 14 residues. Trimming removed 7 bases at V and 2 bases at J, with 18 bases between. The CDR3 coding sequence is TGCAGTGGACAACAGTTTCCCGTTCCCTACGAGCAGTACTTC. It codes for CSGQQFPVPYEQYF.

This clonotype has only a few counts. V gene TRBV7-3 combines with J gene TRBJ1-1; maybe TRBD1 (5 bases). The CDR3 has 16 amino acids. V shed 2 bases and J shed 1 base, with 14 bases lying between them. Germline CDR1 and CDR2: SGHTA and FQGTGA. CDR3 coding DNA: TGTGCCAGCAGCTTATCCCGGGGCGGCGAGAACACTGAAGCTTTCTTT. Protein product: CASSLSRGGENTEAFF.

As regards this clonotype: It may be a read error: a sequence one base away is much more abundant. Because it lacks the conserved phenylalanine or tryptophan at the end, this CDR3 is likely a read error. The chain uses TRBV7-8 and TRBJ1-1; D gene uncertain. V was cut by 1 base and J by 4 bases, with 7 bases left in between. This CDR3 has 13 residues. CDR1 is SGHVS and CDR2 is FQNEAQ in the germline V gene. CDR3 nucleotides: TGTGCCAGCAGCTTAGAGGAGTCCACTGAAGCTTTCTCT. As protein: CASSLEESTEAFS.

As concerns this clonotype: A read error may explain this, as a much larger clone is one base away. CDR3 DNA: TGCAGTGCTAGACCACGTGGGGGGGAGGCCCAGTACTTC. Amino acid sequence: CSARPRGGEAQYF. The V and J genes are TRBV20-1 and TRBJ2-5, with 7 bases aligning to TRBD2. CDR1 is DFQATT, CDR2 SNEGSKA, per germline (reference sequence). This CDR3 region has 13 residues. J gave up 9 bases and V 2 bases, and 9 bases lay outside the gene matches.

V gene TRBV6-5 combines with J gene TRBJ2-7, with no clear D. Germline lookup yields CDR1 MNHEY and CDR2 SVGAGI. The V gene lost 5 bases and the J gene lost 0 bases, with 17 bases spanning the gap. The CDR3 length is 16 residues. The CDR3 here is CASSEPMTKASYEQYF. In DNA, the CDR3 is TGTGCCAGCAGTGAACCCATGACGAAAGCCTCCTACGAGCAGTACTTC.

CDR3 DNA: TGCGCCAGCAGCGGGGGGGGAGCAGGGTCTGACTATGGCTACACCTTC. Protein product: CASSGGGAGSDYGYTF. V and J are TRBV5-1 and TRBJ1-2; D may be TRBD1 (5 bases). The CDR3 runs to 16 residues. Per the germline V gene, CDR1 is SGHRS and CDR2 is YFSETQ. The V end lost 4 bases, the J end lost 3 bases, and 19 bases lay between the germline ends.

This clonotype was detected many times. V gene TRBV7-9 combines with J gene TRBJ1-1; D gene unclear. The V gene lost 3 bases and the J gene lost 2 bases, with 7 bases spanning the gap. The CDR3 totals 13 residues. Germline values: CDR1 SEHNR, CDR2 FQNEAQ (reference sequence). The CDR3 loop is CASSFTTNTEAFF. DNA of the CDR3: TGTGCCAGCAGCTTTACAACTAACACTGAAGCTTTCTTT. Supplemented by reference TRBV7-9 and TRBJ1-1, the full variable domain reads DTGVSQNPRHKITKRGQNVTFRCDPISEHNRLYWYRQTLGQGPEFLTYFQNEAQLEKSRLLSDRFSAERPKGSFSTLEIQRTEQGDSAMYLCASSFTTNTEAFFGQGTRLTVV.

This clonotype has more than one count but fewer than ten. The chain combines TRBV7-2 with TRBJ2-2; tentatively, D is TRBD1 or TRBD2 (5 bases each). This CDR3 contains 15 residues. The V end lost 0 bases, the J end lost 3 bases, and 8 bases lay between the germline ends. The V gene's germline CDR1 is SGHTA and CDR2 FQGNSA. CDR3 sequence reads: CASSLAGPYTGELFF. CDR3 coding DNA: TGTGCCAGCAGCTTAGCGGGACCTTACACCGGGGAGCTGTTTTTT.

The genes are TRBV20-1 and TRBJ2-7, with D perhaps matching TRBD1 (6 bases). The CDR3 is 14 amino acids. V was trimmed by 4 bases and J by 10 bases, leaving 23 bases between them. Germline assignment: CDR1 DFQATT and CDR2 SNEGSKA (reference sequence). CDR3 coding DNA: TGCAGTGCTATTGTAGCAGGGGACCAGACGGCCCAGTACTTC. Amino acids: CSAIVAGDQTAQYF.

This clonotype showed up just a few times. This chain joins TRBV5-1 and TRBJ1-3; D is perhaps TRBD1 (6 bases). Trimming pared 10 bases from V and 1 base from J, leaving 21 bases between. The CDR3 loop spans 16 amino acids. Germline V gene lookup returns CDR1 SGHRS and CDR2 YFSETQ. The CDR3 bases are TGCGCCTGGCAAAGGACAGCGACGACATCTGGAAACACCATATATTTT. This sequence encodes CAWQRTATTSGNTIYF.

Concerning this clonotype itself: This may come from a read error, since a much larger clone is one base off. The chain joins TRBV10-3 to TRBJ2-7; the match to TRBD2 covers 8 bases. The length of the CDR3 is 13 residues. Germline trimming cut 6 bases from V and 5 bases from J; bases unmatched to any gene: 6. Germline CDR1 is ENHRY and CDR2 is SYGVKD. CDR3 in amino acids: CAIRPGLGDEQYF. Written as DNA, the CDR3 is TGTGCCATCAGACCGGGACTAGGGGACGAGCAGTACTTC.

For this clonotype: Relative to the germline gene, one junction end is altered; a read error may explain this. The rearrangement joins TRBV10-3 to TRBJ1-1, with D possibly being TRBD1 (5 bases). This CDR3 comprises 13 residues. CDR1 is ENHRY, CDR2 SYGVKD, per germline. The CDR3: CTIRRQMNTEAFF. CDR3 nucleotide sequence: TGTACCATCAGACGACAGATGAACACTGAAGCTTTCTTT.

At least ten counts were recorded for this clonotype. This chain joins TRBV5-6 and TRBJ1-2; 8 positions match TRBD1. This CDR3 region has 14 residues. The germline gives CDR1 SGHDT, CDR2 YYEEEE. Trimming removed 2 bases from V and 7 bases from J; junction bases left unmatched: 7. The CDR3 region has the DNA TGTGCCAGCAGCTTCTTGGACAGGGAACGTGGCTACACCTTC. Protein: CASSFLDRERGYTF.